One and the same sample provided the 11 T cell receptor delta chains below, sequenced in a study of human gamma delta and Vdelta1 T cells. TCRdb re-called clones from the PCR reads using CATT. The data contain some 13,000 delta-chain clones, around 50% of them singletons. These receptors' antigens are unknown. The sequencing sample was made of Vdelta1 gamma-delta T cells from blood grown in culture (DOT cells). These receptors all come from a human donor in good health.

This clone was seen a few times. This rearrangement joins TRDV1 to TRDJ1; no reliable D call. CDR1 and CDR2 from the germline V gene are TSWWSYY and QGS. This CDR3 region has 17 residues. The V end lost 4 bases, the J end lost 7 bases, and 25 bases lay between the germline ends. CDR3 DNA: TGTGCTCTTGGGGTGTACCGAGGCAGATCCACGGAGGGTAAACTCATCTTT. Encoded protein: CALGVYRGRSTEGKLIF.

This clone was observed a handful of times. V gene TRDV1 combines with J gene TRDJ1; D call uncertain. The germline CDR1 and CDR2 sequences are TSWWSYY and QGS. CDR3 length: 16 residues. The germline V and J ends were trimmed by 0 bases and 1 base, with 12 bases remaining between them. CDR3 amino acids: CALGELALPVTDKLIF. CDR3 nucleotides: TGTGCTCTTGGGGAACTAGCCCTCCCCGTCACCGATAAACTCATCTTT.

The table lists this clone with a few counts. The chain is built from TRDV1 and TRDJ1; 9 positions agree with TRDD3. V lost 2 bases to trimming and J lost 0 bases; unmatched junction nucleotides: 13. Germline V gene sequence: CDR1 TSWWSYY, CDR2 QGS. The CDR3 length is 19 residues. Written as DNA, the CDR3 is TGTGCTCTTGGGGAATATCGACGACTGGGGGACCGGTACACCGATAAACTCATCTTT. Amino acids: CALGEYRRLGDRYTDKLIF.

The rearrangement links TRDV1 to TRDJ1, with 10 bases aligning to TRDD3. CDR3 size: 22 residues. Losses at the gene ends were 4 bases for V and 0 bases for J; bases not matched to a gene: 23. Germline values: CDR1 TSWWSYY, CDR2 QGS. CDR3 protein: CALGAPCSPGDTLPNNTDKLIF. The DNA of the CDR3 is TGTGCTCTTGGGGCCCCATGTTCCCCGGGGGATACGCTGCCGAATAACACCGATAAACTCATCTTT.

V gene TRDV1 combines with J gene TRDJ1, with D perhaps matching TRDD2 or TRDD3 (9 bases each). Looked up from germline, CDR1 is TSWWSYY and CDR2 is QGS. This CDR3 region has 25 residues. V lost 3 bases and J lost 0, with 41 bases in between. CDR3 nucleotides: TGTGCTCTTGGGGAGGGCCTTCCTACAGGGACCTACTGGGGGACACCAGGGCTGTACACCGATAAACTCATCTTT. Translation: CALGEGLPTGTYWGTPGLYTDKLIF.

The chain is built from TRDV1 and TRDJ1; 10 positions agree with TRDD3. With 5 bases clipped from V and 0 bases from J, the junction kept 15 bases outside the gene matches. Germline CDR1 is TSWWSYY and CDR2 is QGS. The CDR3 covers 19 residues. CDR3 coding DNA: TGTGCTCTTGGGCCCTACCCGCAACAGGGGGATACGAACACCGATAAACTCATCTTT. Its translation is CALGPYPQQGDTNTDKLIF.

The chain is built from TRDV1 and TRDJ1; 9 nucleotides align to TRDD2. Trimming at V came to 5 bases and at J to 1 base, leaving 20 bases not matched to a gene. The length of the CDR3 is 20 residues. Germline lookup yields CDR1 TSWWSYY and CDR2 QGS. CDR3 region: CALGPQIGLPTRYCTDKLIF. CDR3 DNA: TGTGCTCTTGGGCCCCAAATAGGCCTTCCTACCCGTTACTGCACCGATAAACTCATCTTT.

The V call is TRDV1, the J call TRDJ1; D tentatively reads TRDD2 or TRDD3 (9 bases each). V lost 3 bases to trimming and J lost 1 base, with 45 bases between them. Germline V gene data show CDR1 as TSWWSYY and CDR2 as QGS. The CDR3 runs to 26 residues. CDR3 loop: CALGDPKAFLRGRPYWGRVFTDKLIF. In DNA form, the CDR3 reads TGTGCTCTTGGGGACCCGAAGGCCTTCCTACGAGGGAGACCGTACTGGGGGAGGGTGTTCACCGATAAACTCATCTTT.

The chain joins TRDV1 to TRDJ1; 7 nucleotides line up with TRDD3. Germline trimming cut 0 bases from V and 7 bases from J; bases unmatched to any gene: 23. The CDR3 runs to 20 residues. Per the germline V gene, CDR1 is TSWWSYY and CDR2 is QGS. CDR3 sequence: CALGELRLQLGPSEGGKLIF. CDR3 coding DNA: TGTGCTCTTGGGGAACTAAGACTACAACTGGGGCCCTCGGAGGGAGGTAAACTCATCTTT.

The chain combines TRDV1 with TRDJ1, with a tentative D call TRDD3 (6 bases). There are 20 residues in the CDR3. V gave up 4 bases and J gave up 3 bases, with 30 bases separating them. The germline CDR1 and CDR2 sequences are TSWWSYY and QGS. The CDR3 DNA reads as TGTGCTCTTGGGGTTCCCCAATCTTCCACCCTTGGGGGGCTGCCCGATAAACTCATCTTT. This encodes CALGVPQSSTLGGLPDKLIF.

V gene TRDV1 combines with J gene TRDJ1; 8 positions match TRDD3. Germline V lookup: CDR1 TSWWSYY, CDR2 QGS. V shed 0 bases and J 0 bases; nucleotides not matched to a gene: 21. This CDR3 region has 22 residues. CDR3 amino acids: CALGELDDLLGDPPGYTDKLIF. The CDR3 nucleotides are TGTGCTCTTGGGGAACTAGATGACTTGCTGGGGGACCCACCAGGGTACACCGATAAACTCATCTTT.